One and the same sample provided the 28 T cell receptor beta chains below, sequenced in a study of identical twins. TCRdb re-called the 5' RACE reads through MiXCR, storing one row per CDR3 protein. This sample has about 470,000 distinct CDR3 sequences, with less than 25% found just once. These data also featured in a second study, about T cells expressing NK-cell markers.

What was sequenced was CD4+ T cells sorted from blood. The receptor set was obtained from a woman under 30 in good health.

The chain has TRBV20-1 and TRBJ1-3; weak D call: TRBD1 (5 bases). CDR1 is DFQATT, CDR2 SNEGSKA, per germline (reference sequence). Trimming left V 4 bases short and J 3 bases short, with 19 bases between. The CDR3 has 16 residues. The CDR3 spells CSATSRTKSFGNTIYF. As DNA, the CDR3 is TGCAGTGCTACTTCCCGGACAAAGTCGTTTGGAAACACCATATATTTT.

The V gene is TRBV5-1, the J gene TRBJ2-3; 7 positions match TRBD1. This CDR3 spans 17 amino acids. V gave up 0 bases and J gave up 2 bases; unmatched junction bases: 9. Germline V gives CDR1 SGHRS, CDR2 YFSETQ. DNA for the CDR3: TGCGCCAGCAGCTTGGCCCCCCCGGGACAGATCACAGATACGCAGTATTTT. The encoded protein is CASSLAPPGQITDTQYF.

This clonotype has a handful of counts. V is TRBV9 and J is TRBJ2-1; D gene uncertain. V lost 1 base, J lost 5 bases, and 10 bases lay in between. The germline V gene encodes CDR1 SGDLS and CDR2 YYNGEE. This CDR3 spans 14 amino acids. The CDR3 nucleotides read TGTGCCAGCAGCGTACAGAGGTCCGACAATGAGCAGTTCTTC. Amino acid sequence: CASSVQRSDNEQFF.

This clonotype showed up just a few times. The chain joins TRBV9 to TRBJ1-3; D is undetermined. The CDR3 is 14 residues long. Germline V CDR1 and CDR2: SGDLS, YYNGEE. V dropped 0 bases and J dropped 4 bases, with 8 bases sitting between them. The CDR3 is CASSVEAQGNTIYF. The CDR3 coding sequence is TGTGCCAGCAGCGTAGAGGCCCAGGGAAACACCATATATTTT.

This clonotype was detected a few times. V gene TRBV20-1 combines with J gene TRBJ2-3; TRBD2 might be the D (5 bases). This CDR3 spans 15 amino acids. Germline V gene data show CDR1 as DFQATT and CDR2 as SNEGSKA (reference sequence). The V gene lost 6 bases and the J gene lost 3 bases, with 19 bases spanning the gap. The CDR3: CSAVRTLGMTDTQYF. DNA for the CDR3: TGCAGTGCCGTTAGGACCCTCGGGATGACAGATACGCAGTATTTT.

This chain links TRBV7-2 with TRBJ2-7; 10 bases match TRBD2. The trim removed 3 bases at V and 5 bases at J, leaving 7 bases unmatched. The CDR3 is made up of 15 amino acids. Per the germline V gene, CDR1 is SGHTA and CDR2 is FQGNSA. Here the CDR3 reads CASSLASGSPNEQYF. The CDR3 region has the DNA TGTGCCAGCAGCTTGGCTAGCGGGAGCCCCAACGAGCAGTACTTC.

This clonotype was recorded a few times. This chain connects TRBV9 to TRBJ2-2; no clear D. The germline V and J ends were trimmed by 3 bases and 5 bases, with 8 bases remaining between them. CDR3 length: 13 residues. Germline assignment: CDR1 SGDLS and CDR2 YYNGEE. The CDR3 is CASSARWTGELFF. The CDR3 bases are TGTGCCAGCAGCGCCAGATGGACCGGGGAGCTGTTTTTT.

The gene calls are TRBV7-9 and TRBJ2-2; D is perhaps TRBD1 or TRBD2 (5 bases each). Germline assignment: CDR1 SEHNR and CDR2 FQNEAQ (reference sequence). V was clipped by 6 bases and J by 7 bases, with 12 bases between them. The CDR3 sequence is 13 residues long. The CDR3 here is CASSRRGDGELFF. CDR3 DNA sequence: TGTGCCAGCAGTCGACGGGGCGACGGGGAGCTGTTTTTT.

This chain connects TRBV4-3 to TRBJ1-5; D not certain. Germline CDR1 and CDR2: LGHNA and YSLEER. The CDR3 is made up of 13 amino acids. V was pared by 1 base and J by 7 bases, with 8 bases between. The CDR3 reads CASSQGEQQPQHF. CDR3 coding DNA: TGCGCCAGCAGCCAAGGAGAGCAACAGCCCCAGCATTTT.

The CDR3 bases are TGTGCCAGCAGTAACTGGGCGCCTGAAAAACTGTTTTTT. Protein sequence: CASSNWAPEKLFF. V gene TRBV6-2 or TRBV6-3 combines with J gene TRBJ1-4; D unclear. Germline loops: CDR1 MNHEY, CDR2 SVGEGT. V was cut by 5 bases and J by 7 bases, with 11 bases left in between. This CDR3 comprises 13 residues.

In its sample, this clonotype was seen a few times. V gene TRBV12-3 or TRBV12-4 combines with J gene TRBJ1-2; 7 bases line up with TRBD1. The CDR3 consists of 15 residues. Unmatched junction bases numbered 10, after V lost 5 bases and J lost 4 bases. The chain's CDR3 is CASSRLQGIPYGYTF. The DNA for the CDR3 is TGTGCCAGCAGTCGCTTACAGGGGATTCCCTATGGCTACACCTTC.

This sequence joins TRBV6-1 and TRBJ1-1; 8 nucleotides line up with TRBD1. The CDR3 is 15 amino acids. The trim removed 5 bases at V and 1 base at J, leaving 6 bases unmatched. Germline lookup yields CDR1 MNHNS and CDR2 SASEGT. CDR3 nucleotides: TGTGCCAGCAGTCGCCATGACAGGGGGAACACTGAAGCTTTCTTT. It codes for CASSRHDRGNTEAFF.

This rearrangement joins TRBV2 to TRBJ2-3; D not certain. The CDR3 spans 13 residues. Germline CDR1 is SNHLY and CDR2 is FYNNEI. The V end lost 4 bases, the J end lost 6 bases, and 11 bases lay between the germline ends. The CDR3 region is CASSVEWADTQYF. CDR3 DNA: TGTGCCAGCAGTGTAGAGTGGGCGGATACGCAGTATTTT.

V gene TRBV7-9 combines with J gene TRBJ1-4, with 7 nucleotides matching TRBD1. The CDR3 runs 14 residues. The ends lost 11 bases at V and 3 bases at J; junction bases unmatched: 9. CDR1 and CDR2 from the germline V gene are SEHNR and FQNEAQ (reference sequence). This chain's CDR3 is CACARGTANEKLFF. CDR3 in DNA: TGTGCCTGCGCAAGGGGGACAGCTAATGAAAAACTGTTTTTT.

Many counts were recorded for this clonotype. The J gene is TRBJ1-1, the V gene TRBV12-3 or TRBV12-4, with TRBD1 matching over 7 bases. CDR3 length: 13 amino acids. Trimming took 7 bases from V and 1 from J; bases not matched to a gene: 3. The CDR3 sequence: CASTYRGNTEAFF. The CDR3 bases are TGTGCCAGCACTTACAGGGGGAACACTGAAGCTTTCTTT.

This clonotype was observed a handful of times. The chain is built from TRBV5-5 and TRBJ2-7; a weak D match, TRBD2 (6 bases). There are 16 residues in the CDR3. Germline V gene lookup returns CDR1 SGHKS and CDR2 YYEKEE (reference sequence). V dropped 3 bases and J dropped 0 bases, with 16 bases sitting between them. The CDR3 loop is CASSSGTVQSSYEQYF. CDR3 bases: TGTGCCAGCAGCTCCGGGACTGTACAAAGCTCCTACGAGCAGTACTTC. Full variable domain (remainder filled in from reference TRBV5-5 and TRBJ2-7): DAGVTQSPTHLIKTRGQQVTLRCSPISGHKSVSWYQQVLGQGPQFIFQYYEKEERGRGNFPDRFSARQFPNYSSELNVNALLLGDSALYLCASSSGTVQSSYEQYFGPGTRLTVT.

V is TRBV19 and J is TRBJ1-5; TRBD1 matches at 8 bases. Trimming took 6 bases from V and 4 from J; bases not matched to a gene: 5. This CDR3 spans 14 amino acids. CDR1 is LNHDA and CDR2 is SQIVND in the germline V gene (reference sequence). As DNA, the CDR3 is TGTGCCAGTAGAACAGGGGGGCCAAATCAGCCCCAGCATTTT. It yields the protein CASRTGGPNQPQHF.

The chain is built from TRBV6-2 or TRBV6-3 and TRBJ1-1, with 7 positions matching TRBD1. From germline, CDR1 is MNHEY and CDR2 SVGEGT. This CDR3 contains 16 residues. J gave up 0 bases and V 5 bases, and 9 bases lay outside the gene matches. Here the CDR3 DNA reads TGTGCCAGCAGTCCTCAAACCGGGACAGTGAACACTGAAGCTTTCTTT. Translation gives CASSPQTGTVNTEAFF.

This rearrangement joins TRBV5-5 to TRBJ1-2; D not certain. V dropped 3 bases and J dropped 2 bases, with 14 bases sitting between them. This CDR3 contains 15 residues. Looked up from germline, CDR1 is SGHKS and CDR2 is YYEKEE (reference sequence). CDR3 coding DNA: TGTGCCAGCAGCTGGAGGCCAGAGGTAAACTATGGCTACACCTTC. It encodes CASSWRPEVNYGYTF. The full variable domain, its missing parts supplied by reference TRBV5-5 and TRBJ1-2, is DAGVTQSPTHLIKTRGQQVTLRCSPISGHKSVSWYQQVLGQGPQFIFQYYEKEERGRGNFPDRFSARQFPNYSSELNVNALLLGDSALYLCASSWRPEVNYGYTFGSGTRLTVV.

The rearrangement joins TRBV20-1 to TRBJ1-2; D remains ambiguous. V was trimmed by 8 bases and J by 5 bases, leaving 21 bases between them. CDR1 and CDR2 from the germline V gene are DFQATT and SNEGSKA (reference sequence). This CDR3 is 14 amino acids long. The CDR3 DNA sequence: TGCAGTCCGAAGGTTTGGGGAGGAACATATGGCTACACCTTC. Amino acid sequence: CSPKVWGGTYGYTF.

The chain joins TRBV6-2 or TRBV6-3 to TRBJ2-1; the D call may be TRBD1 or TRBD2 (6 bases each). Germline lookup yields CDR1 MNHEY and CDR2 SVGEGT. The CDR3 totals 14 residues. Trimming took 2 bases from V and 5 from J, leaving 10 bases between them. The CDR3 bases are TGTGCCAGCAGTTACGGCGGGGACAACAATGAGCAGTTCTTC. Protein sequence: CASSYGGDNNEQFF.

The rearrangement joins TRBV30 to TRBJ1-6; D may be TRBD1 (5 bases). Germline values: CDR1 GTSNPN, CDR2 SVGIG (reference sequence). Trimming took off 5 bases at V and 8 bases at J, with 16 bases between the two ends. The CDR3 length is 14 residues. CDR3 DNA: TGTGCCTGGTTGAGGACCGGGGGAGATTCACCCCTCCACTTT. It specifies CAWLRTGGDSPLHF.

This chain's CDR3 is CASSARGGGLSYNEQFF. The CDR3 DNA sequence: TGTGCCAGCAGTGCCCGGGGAGGGGGATTGTCCTACAATGAGCAGTTCTTC. J is TRBJ2-1 and V is TRBV2, with a possible D match to TRBD2 (7 bases). V lost 4 bases, J lost 1 base, and 17 bases lay in between. The CDR3 extends over 17 amino acids. Germline lookup yields CDR1 SNHLY and CDR2 FYNNEI.

This clonotype was found a few times. V gene TRBV20-1 combines with J gene TRBJ1-5; D is possibly TRBD1 (5 bases). This CDR3 spans 15 amino acids. Germline assignment: CDR1 DFQATT and CDR2 SNEGSKA (reference sequence). Trimming left V 3 bases short and J 6 bases short, with 18 bases between. The CDR3 is CSASLGGVGFQPQHF. In DNA form, the CDR3 reads TGCAGTGCTAGCTTGGGAGGGGTAGGGTTTCAGCCCCAGCATTTT.

The genes are TRBV20-1 and TRBJ1-1; weak D call: TRBD1 (5 bases). The CDR3 spans 15 residues. V was cut by 1 base and J by 3 bases, with 15 bases left in between. Per the germline V gene, CDR1 is DFQATT and CDR2 is SNEGSKA (reference sequence). This chain's CDR3 is CSARAPRGADTEAFF. The CDR3, as DNA: TGCAGTGCTAGAGCCCCCCGTGGGGCTGACACTGAAGCTTTCTTT.

The genes are TRBV3-1 and TRBJ2-2, with 9 bases that match TRBD2. The CDR3 extends over 15 amino acids. V shed 6 bases and J 1 base; nucleotides not matched to a gene: 3. Germline lookup yields CDR1 LGHDT and CDR2 YNNKEL (reference sequence). As DNA, the CDR3 is TGTGCCAGCAGGAGTAGCGGGGGGAACACCGGGGAGCTGTTTTTT. This codes for CASRSSGGNTGELFF. The whole variable domain, remainder taken from reference TRBV3-1 and TRBJ2-2, is DTAVSQTPKYLVTQMGNDKSIKCEQNLGHDTMYWYKQDSKKFLKIMFSYNNKELIINETVPNRFSPKSPDKAHLNLHINSLELGDSAVYFCASRSSGGNTGELFFGEGSRLTVL.

The rearrangement uses TRBV19 and TRBJ2-2; the D is unclear. This CDR3 region has 14 residues. Per the germline V gene, CDR1 is LNHDA and CDR2 is SQIVND (reference sequence). With 6 bases removed from V and 2 bases from J, the gap between germline ends came to 10 bases. Here the CDR3 reads CASRSRPNTGELFF. Here the CDR3 DNA reads TGTGCCAGTAGGTCCAGGCCTAACACCGGGGAGCTGTTTTTT.

The chain uses TRBV7-2 and TRBJ2-1, with 8 bases identical to TRBD2. From germline, CDR1 is SGHTA and CDR2 FQGNSA. Trimming at V came to 5 bases and at J to 4 bases, leaving 7 bases not matched to a gene. CDR3 length: 15 residues. The DNA of the CDR3 is TGTGCCAGCAGCCCGGTGGCGGGAGGATACAATGAGCAGTTCTTC. It yields the protein CASSPVAGGYNEQFF.